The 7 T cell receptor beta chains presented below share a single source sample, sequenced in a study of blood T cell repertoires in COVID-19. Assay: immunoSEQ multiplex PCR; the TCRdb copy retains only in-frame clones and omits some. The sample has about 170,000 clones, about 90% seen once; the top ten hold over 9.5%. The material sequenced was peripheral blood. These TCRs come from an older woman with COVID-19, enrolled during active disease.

CDR3 loop: CASSLVVWGQPNTGELFF. Here the CDR3 DNA reads TGCGCCAGCAGCTTGGTAGTTTGGGGACAGCCGAACACCGGGGAGCTGTTTTTT. This chain links TRBV5-1 with TRBJ2-2; 7 nucleotides line up with TRBD1. The CDR3 covers 18 residues. Trimming cost V 0 bases and J 0 bases; bases outside gene matches: 8. From germline, CDR1 is SGHRS and CDR2 YFSETQ. Full variable domain (remainder filled in from reference TRBV5-1 and TRBJ2-2): KAGVTQTPRYLIKTRGQQVTLSCSPISGHRSVSWYQQTPGQGLQFLFEYFSETQRNKGNFPGRFSGRQFSNSRSEMNVSTLELGDSALYLCASSLVVWGQPNTGELFFGEGSRLTVL.

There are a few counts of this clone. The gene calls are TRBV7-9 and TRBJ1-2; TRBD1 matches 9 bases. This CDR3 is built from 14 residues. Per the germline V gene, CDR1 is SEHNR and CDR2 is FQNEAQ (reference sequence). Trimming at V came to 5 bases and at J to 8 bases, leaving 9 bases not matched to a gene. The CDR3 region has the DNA TGTGCCAGCAGCCTCATCCGGACAGGGGACGGCTACACCTTC. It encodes CASSLIRTGDGYTF.

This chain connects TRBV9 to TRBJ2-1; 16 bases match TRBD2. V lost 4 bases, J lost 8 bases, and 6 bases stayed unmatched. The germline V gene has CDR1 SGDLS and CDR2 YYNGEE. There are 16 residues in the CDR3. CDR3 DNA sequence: TGTGCCAGCAGCCCCCAGGGACTAGCGGGAGGGGATGAGCAGTTCTTC. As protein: CASSPQGLAGGDEQFF.

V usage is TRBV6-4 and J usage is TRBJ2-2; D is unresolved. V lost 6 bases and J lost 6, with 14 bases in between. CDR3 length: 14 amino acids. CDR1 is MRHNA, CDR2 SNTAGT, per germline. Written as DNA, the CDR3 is TGTGCCAGCAGGCCCCTTAGCAGCGCCGGGGAGCTGTTTTTT. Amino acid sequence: CASRPLSSAGELFF.

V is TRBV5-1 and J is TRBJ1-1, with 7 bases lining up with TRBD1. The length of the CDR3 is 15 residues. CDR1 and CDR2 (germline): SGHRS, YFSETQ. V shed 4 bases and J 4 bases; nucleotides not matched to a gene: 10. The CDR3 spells CASSLAQGGPTEAFF. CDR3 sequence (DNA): TGCGCCAGCAGCCTGGCTCAGGGGGGACCCACTGAAGCTTTCTTT. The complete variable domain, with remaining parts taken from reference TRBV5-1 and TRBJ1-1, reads KAGVTQTPRYLIKTRGQQVTLSCSPISGHRSVSWYQQTPGQGLQFLFEYFSETQRNKGNFPGRFSGRQFSNSRSEMNVSTLELGDSALYLCASSLAQGGPTEAFFGQGTRLTVV.

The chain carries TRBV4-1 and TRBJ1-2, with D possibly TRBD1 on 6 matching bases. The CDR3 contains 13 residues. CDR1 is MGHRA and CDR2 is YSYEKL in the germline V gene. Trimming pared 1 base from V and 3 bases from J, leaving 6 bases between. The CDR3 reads CASSQAGDYGYTF. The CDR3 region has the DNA TGCGCCAGCAGCCAAGCAGGGGACTATGGCTACACCTTC.

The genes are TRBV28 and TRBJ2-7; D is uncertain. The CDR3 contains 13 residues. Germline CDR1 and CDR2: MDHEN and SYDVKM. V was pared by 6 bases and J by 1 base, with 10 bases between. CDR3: CASRNTGSYEQYF. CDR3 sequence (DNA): TGTGCCAGCAGAAACACCGGGTCCTACGAGCAGTACTTC.